One sample yielded the 21 T cell receptor beta chains listed below, sequenced in a study of blood T cell repertoires in COVID-19. The assay was immunoSEQ multiplex PCR, and TCRdb's table has in-frame clones only and misses some. The sample shows roughly 140,000 clones, approximately 86% of them seen only once. The specimen sequenced was peripheral blood. All receptors derive from a human donor in a cohort sampled during active COVID-19.

The chain couples TRBV5-4 to TRBJ2-5, with TRBD1 as a possible D gene (6 bases). Trimming removed 5 bases from V and 3 bases from J, with 14 bases in between. The CDR3 is made up of 14 amino acids. Per the germline V gene, CDR1 is SGHNT and CDR2 is YYREEE (reference sequence). CDR3: CASRRGRGKETQYF. The CDR3 DNA sequence: TGTGCCAGCAGGAGGGGCAGGGGCAAAGAGACCCAGTACTTC.

The chain recombines TRBV4-1 with TRBJ2-5; 7 bases match TRBD2. The CDR3 runs to 15 residues. Germline V gene lookup returns CDR1 MGHRA and CDR2 YSYEKL. The trim removed 4 bases at V and 2 bases at J, leaving 7 bases unmatched. As DNA, the CDR3 is TGCGCCAGCAGCCTCAGCGGGGCCAGACAAGAGACCCAGTACTTC. It translates to CASSLSGARQETQYF.

The CDR3 DNA reads TGTGCCTGGATGACTAGCGGGGGGGCGAATGAGCAGTTCTTC. Residues: CAWMTSGGANEQFF. The chain has TRBV30 and TRBJ2-1; 14 bases are a match to TRBD2. CDR3 length: 14 amino acids. The germline gives CDR1 GTSNPN, CDR2 SVGIG (reference sequence). V gave up 4 bases and J gave up 7 bases; unmatched junction bases: 3.

This rearrangement joins TRBV18 to TRBJ1-3; D is ambiguous. CDR1 is KGHSH and CDR2 is LQKENI in the germline V gene. Trimming cost V 2 bases and J 4 bases, with 3 bases left between them. The CDR3 contains 12 residues. As DNA, the CDR3 is TGTGCCAGCTCACCAGAGGGAAACACCATATATTTT. Protein: CASSPEGNTIYF.

Only one count was recorded for this clone. The chain links TRBV19 to TRBJ2-7; a possible D gene is TRBD1 (6 bases). The CDR3 sequence is 14 residues long. V was shortened by 5 bases and J by 5 bases, with 16 bases between the two germline ends. Looked up from germline, CDR1 is LNHDA and CDR2 is SQIVND (reference sequence). In DNA form, the CDR3 reads TGTGCCAGTAGTTATCCAGGGGAATGGGACGAGCAGTACTTC. As protein: CASSYPGEWDEQYF.

This clone showed up just a few times. The chain employs TRBV11-2 and TRBJ2-7, with 9 bases matching TRBD1. Germline V gene lookup returns CDR1 SGHAT and CDR2 FQNNGV. V dropped 5 bases and J dropped 4; count of bases not matched to a gene: 6. The CDR3 has 14 residues. In nucleotides, the CDR3 is TGTGCCAGCAGCCCCGGGACAGGGCCTTACGAGCAGTACTTC. As protein: CASSPGTGPYEQYF.

This clone was recorded a few times. The chain recombines TRBV4-2 with TRBJ2-7, with D possibly being TRBD2 (5 bases). V lost 3 bases, J lost 3 bases, and 12 bases lay in between. The length of the CDR3 is 14 residues. The V gene's germline CDR1 is LGHNA and CDR2 YNFKEQ. CDR3 loop: CASSQRGINYEQYF. CDR3 coding DNA: TGTGCCAGCAGCCAGCGAGGGATCAACTACGAGCAGTACTTC.

This chain links TRBV19 with TRBJ2-5; TRBD1 agrees at 9 bases. CDR1 LNHDA and CDR2 SQIVND come from the germline V gene (reference sequence). After removal of 3 bases from V and 5 bases from J, the junction contained 7 bases not matched to a gene. CDR3 length equals 15 residues. The CDR3 DNA sequence: TGTGCCAGTAGTATCGGACAGGGGATTCTCGAGACCCAGTACTTC. Translated, it gives CASSIGQGILETQYF. The full variable domain, in which reference TRBV19 and TRBJ2-5 provide the parts outside the CDR3, is DGGITQSPKYLFRKEGQNVTLSCEQNLNHDAMYWYRQDPGQGLRLIYYSQIVNDFQKGDIAEGYSVSREKKESFPLTVTSAQKNPTAFYLCASSIGQGILETQYFGPGTRLLVL.

V gene TRBV7-6 combines with J gene TRBJ2-1, with D perhaps TRBD1 (5 bases). CDR3 length: 13 residues. Germline V CDR1 and CDR2: SGHVS, FNYEAQ. Trimming took off 5 bases at V and 4 bases at J, with 9 bases between the two ends. The chain's CDR3 is CASSTQAYNEQFF. Here the CDR3 DNA reads TGTGCCAGCAGCACACAGGCTTACAATGAGCAGTTCTTC.

The rearrangement links TRBV5-1 to TRBJ2-2, with 12 positions matching TRBD2. This CDR3 contains 15 residues. After removal of 4 bases from V and 4 bases from J, the junction contained 2 bases not matched to a gene. The germline CDR1 and CDR2 sequences are SGHRS and YFSETQ. The CDR3 DNA is TGCGCCAGCAGCCCGACTAGCGGGAGCACCGGGGAGCTGTTTTTT. Protein: CASSPTSGSTGELFF.

J is TRBJ2-1 and V is TRBV30; perhaps TRBD2 as D (6 bases). Germline CDR1 and CDR2: GTSNPN and SVGIG (reference sequence). The CDR3 runs 13 residues. The germline V and J ends were trimmed by 2 bases and 7 bases, with 12 bases remaining between them. CDR3 bases: TGTGCCTGGAGTAAGGCTAGCGTTAATGAGCAGTTCTTC. The encoded protein is CAWSKASVNEQFF. Drawing the rest from reference TRBV30 and TRBJ2-1, the complete variable domain is SQTIHQWPATLVQPVGSPLSLECTVEGTSNPNLYWYRQAAGRGLQLLFYSVGIGQISSEVPQNLSASRPQDRQFILSSKKLLLSDSGFYLCAWSKASVNEQFFGPGTRLTVL.

This chain's CDR3 is CASSMLGRRKTQYF. Here the CDR3 DNA reads TGTGCCAGCAGTATGCTCGGGAGGAGGAAGACCCAGTACTTC. The rearrangement joins TRBV6-4 to TRBJ2-5, with 7 bases that match TRBD2. The CDR3 spans 14 residues. Per germline, CDR1 MRHNA and CDR2 SNTAGT. V lost 5 bases to trimming and J lost 6 bases; unmatched junction nucleotides: 9.

The V call is TRBV28, the J call TRBJ2-7, with 9 nucleotides matching TRBD2. J gave up 7 bases and V 1 base, and 14 bases lay outside the gene matches. The CDR3 totals 17 residues. Per germline, CDR1 MDHEN and CDR2 SYDVKM. DNA for the CDR3: TGTGCCAGCAGTTTATTTGAGGGCGGGGGGGGTTTAATGGAGCAGTACTTC. This encodes CASSLFEGGGGLMEQYF.

The CDR3 DNA sequence: TGTGCCAGCAGCTATACAGGGAGCTCCTATAATTCACCCCTCCACTTT. It yields the protein CASSYTGSSYNSPLHF. The chain combines TRBV7-2 with TRBJ1-6; D might be TRBD1 (6 bases). This CDR3 region has 16 residues. The ends were cut back, 4 bases at V and 0 bases at J, with 10 bases in the middle. CDR1 and CDR2 (germline): SGHTA, FQGNSA.

The chain links TRBV30 to TRBJ1-1; D remains ambiguous. V lost 2 bases and J 4 bases, leaving 8 bases between the germline ends. In germline, CDR1 is GTSNPN, CDR2 SVGIG (reference sequence). The CDR3 runs to 12 residues. This chain's CDR3 is CAWSNSVTEAFF. The CDR3 nucleotides are TGTGCCTGGAGTAATTCAGTCACTGAAGCTTTCTTT.

This clone was seen only once. The chain links TRBV5-5 to TRBJ1-1; D unclear. The CDR3 runs 13 residues. Germline CDR1 and CDR2: SGHKS and YYEKEE (reference sequence). Trimming cost V 2 bases and J 6 bases, with 11 bases left between them. The CDR3 loop is CASSFEIVPEAFF. Here the CDR3 DNA reads TGTGCCAGCAGCTTTGAGATAGTCCCTGAAGCTTTCTTT.

The rearrangement joins TRBV10-2 to TRBJ2-5, with 13 positions matching TRBD2. Trimming removed 5 bases from V and 5 bases from J; junction bases left unmatched: 5. The CDR3 totals 15 residues. Germline CDR1 and CDR2: WSHSY and SAAADI. In DNA form, the CDR3 reads TGCGCCAGCAGTTGGACTAGCGGGAGTGGGGAGACCCAGTACTTC. Amino acid sequence: CASSWTSGSGETQYF.

The table lists this clone with a count of one. In nucleotides, the CDR3 is TGTGCCAGCAGCTACCGATTTGGAGGGGGCGGAAACACCATATATTTT. This sequence encodes CASSYRFGGGGNTIYF. V gene TRBV28 combines with J gene TRBJ1-3; 7 bases agree with TRBD1. The J segment lost 4 bases and the V segment lost 6 bases, leaving 12 bases of the junction unmatched. The CDR3 consists of 16 residues. CDR1 is MDHEN and CDR2 is SYDVKM in the germline V gene. Full variable domain (rest looked up from reference TRBV28 and TRBJ1-3): DVKVTQSSRYLVKRTGEKVFLECVQDMDHENMFWYRQDPGLGLRLIYFSYDVKMKEKGDIPEGYSVSREKKERFSLILESASTNQTSMYLCASSYRFGGGGNTIYFGEGSWLTVV.

V and J are TRBV12-3 or TRBV12-4 and TRBJ2-1, with D perhaps TRBD2 (5 bases). The CDR3 totals 13 residues. Trimming left V 6 bases short and J 9 bases short, with 15 bases between. CDR3 loop: CASREAVRREQFF. CDR3 sequence (DNA): TGTGCCAGCAGGGAGGCCGTCCGACGTGAGCAGTTCTTC.

This clone was counted once. The chain links TRBV5-1 to TRBJ1-1; D is undetermined. Germline V gene data show CDR1 as SGHRS and CDR2 as YFSETQ. This CDR3 comprises 15 residues. The V end was cut by 0 bases, the J end by 0 bases, with 9 bases between. The CDR3 nucleotides are TGCGCCAGCAGCTTGGTTGCAGACATGAACACTGAAGCTTTCTTT. Protein: CASSLVADMNTEAFF.

The chain has TRBV27 and TRBJ1-1; D gene unclear. The CDR3 spans 14 residues. V dropped 2 bases and J dropped 5 bases, with 12 bases sitting between them. Germline loops: CDR1 MNHEY, CDR2 SMNVEV (reference sequence). This chain's CDR3 is CASSLEGSPTEAFF. DNA for the CDR3: TGTGCCAGCAGTTTAGAGGGTTCGCCTACTGAAGCTTTCTTT.